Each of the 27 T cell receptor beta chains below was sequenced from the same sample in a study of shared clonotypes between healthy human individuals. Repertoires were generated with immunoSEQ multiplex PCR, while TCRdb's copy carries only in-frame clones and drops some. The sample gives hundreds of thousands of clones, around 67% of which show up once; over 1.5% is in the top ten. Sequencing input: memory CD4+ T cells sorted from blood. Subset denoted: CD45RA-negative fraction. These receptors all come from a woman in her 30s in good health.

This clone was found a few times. The CDR3 DNA is TGTGCCAGCAGAAACGGGGCGCGGACCGGGGAGCTGTTTTTT. This encodes CASRNGARTGELFF. The chain uses TRBV6-5 and TRBJ2-2, with D possibly called TRBD1 or TRBD2 (5 bases each). Trimming removed 6 bases from V and 5 bases from J, with 13 bases in between. The CDR3 spans 14 residues. Germline assignment: CDR1 MNHEY and CDR2 SVGAGI.

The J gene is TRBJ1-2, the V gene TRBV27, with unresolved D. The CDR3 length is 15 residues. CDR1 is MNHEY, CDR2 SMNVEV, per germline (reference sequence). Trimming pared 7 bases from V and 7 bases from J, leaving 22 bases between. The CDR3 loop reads CASTPLREGKSGYTF. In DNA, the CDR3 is TGTGCCAGCACTCCCCTCCGGGAGGGAAAAAGTGGCTACACCTTC.

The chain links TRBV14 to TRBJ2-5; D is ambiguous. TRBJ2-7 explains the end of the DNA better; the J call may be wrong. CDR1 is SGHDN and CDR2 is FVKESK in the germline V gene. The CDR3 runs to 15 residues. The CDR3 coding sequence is TGTGCCAGCAGCCCCGACTGGGCAAGGGCCTACGAGCAGTACTTC. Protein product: CASSPDWARAYEQYF.

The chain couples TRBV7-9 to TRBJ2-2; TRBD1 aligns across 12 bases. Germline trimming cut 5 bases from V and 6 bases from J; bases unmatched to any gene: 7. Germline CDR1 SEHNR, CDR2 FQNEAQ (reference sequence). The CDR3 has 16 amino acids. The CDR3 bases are TGTGCCAGCAGCCGGGACAGGGGGCGAATATCCGGGGAGCTGTTTTTT. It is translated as CASSRDRGRISGELFF.

CDR3 protein: CASAGTGEGYTF. The CDR3 nucleotides read TGTGCCTCAGCCGGGACAGGGGAAGGCTACACCTTC. The V call is TRBV30, the J call TRBJ1-2; 10 positions agree with TRBD1. Germline-derived CDR1 and CDR2 are GTSNPN and SVGIG (reference sequence). With 7 bases clipped from V and 8 bases from J, the junction kept 7 bases outside the gene matches. The CDR3 spans 12 residues.

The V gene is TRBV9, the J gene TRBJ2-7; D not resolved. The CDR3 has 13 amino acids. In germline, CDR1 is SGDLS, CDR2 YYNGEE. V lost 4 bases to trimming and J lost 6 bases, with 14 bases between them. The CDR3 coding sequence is TGTGCCAGCAGCCCACAAAGGATGGGCGAGCAGTACTTC. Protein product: CASSPQRMGEQYF.

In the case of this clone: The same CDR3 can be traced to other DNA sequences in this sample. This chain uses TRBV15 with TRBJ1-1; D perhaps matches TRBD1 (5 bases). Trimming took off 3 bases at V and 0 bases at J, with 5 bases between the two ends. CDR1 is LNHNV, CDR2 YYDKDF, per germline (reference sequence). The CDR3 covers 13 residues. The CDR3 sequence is CATSRGVNTEAFF. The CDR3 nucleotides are TGTGCCACCAGCAGGGGGGTGAACACTGAAGCTTTCTTT.

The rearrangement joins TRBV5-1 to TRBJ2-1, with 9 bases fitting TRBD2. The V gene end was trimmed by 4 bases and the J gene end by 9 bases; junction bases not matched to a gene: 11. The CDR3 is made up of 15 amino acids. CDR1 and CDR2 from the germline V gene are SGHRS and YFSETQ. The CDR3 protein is CASSGISGSLCEQFF. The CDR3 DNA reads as TGCGCCAGCAGCGGAATTAGCGGGAGCCTTTGTGAGCAGTTCTTC.

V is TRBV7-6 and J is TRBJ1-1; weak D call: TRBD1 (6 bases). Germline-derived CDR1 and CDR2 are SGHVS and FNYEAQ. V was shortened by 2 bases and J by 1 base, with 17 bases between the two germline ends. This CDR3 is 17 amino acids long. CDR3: CASSLLWGRDANTEAFF. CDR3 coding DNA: TGTGCCAGCAGCTTACTATGGGGGCGAGATGCGAACACTGAAGCTTTCTTT.

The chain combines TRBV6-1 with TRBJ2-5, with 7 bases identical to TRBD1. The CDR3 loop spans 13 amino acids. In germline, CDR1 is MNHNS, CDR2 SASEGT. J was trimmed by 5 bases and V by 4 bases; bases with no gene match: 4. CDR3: CASSVTGAETQYF. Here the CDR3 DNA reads TGTGCCAGCAGTGTAACAGGGGCGGAGACCCAGTACTTC.

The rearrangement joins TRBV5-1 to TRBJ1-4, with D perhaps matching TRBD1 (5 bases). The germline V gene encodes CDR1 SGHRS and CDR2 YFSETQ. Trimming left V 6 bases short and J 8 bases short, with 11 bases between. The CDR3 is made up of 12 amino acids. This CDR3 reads CASKQEDEKLFF. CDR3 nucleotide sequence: TGCGCCAGCAAACAGGAGGACGAAAAACTGTTTTTT. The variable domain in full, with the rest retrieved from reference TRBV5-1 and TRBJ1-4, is KAGVTQTPRYLIKTRGQQVTLSCSPISGHRSVSWYQQTPGQGLQFLFEYFSETQRNKGNFPGRFSGRQFSNSRSEMNVSTLELGDSALYLCASKQEDEKLFFGSGTQLSVL.

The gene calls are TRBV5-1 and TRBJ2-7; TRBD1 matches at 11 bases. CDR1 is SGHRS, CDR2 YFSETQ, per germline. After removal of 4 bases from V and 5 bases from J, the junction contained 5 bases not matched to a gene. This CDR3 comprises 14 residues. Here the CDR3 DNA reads TGCGCCAGCAGCCCACGGACAGGGGGCGACGAGCAGTACTTC. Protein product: CASSPRTGGDEQYF.

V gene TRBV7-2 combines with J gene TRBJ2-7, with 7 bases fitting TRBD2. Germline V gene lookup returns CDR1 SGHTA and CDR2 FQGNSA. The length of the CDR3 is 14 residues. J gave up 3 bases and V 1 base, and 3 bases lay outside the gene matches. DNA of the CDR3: TGTGCCAGCAGCTTAGTAGGACTAGGCTACGAGCAGTACTTC. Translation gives CASSLVGLGYEQYF.

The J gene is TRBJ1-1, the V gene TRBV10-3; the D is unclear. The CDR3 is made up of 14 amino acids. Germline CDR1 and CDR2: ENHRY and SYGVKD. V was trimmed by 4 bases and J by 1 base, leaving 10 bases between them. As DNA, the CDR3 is TGTGCCATCAGTGCACCAGCAGAGAACACTGAAGCTTTCTTT. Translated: CAISAPAENTEAFF.

In DNA, the CDR3 is TGTGCCTGGAGTACTACCGGGACAGGCGGGAACTATGGCTACACCTTC. Its protein product is CAWSTTGTGGNYGYTF. This chain connects TRBV30 to TRBJ1-2; 8 positions agree with TRBD1. Germline assignment: CDR1 GTSNPN and CDR2 SVGIG (reference sequence). The CDR3 is made up of 16 amino acids. The J segment lost 2 bases and the V segment lost 2 bases, leaving 10 bases of the junction unmatched.

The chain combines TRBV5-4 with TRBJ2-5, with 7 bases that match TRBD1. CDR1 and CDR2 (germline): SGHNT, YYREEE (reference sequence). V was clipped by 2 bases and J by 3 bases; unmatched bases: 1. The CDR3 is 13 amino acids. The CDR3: CASSFTGEETQYF. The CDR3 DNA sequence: TGTGCCAGCAGCTTCACAGGGGAAGAGACCCAGTACTTC. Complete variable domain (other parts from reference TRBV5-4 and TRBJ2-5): ETGVTQSPTHLIKTRGQQVTLRCSSQSGHNTVSWYQQALGQGPQFIFQYYREEENGRGNFPPRFSGLQFPNYSSELNVNALELDDSALYLCASSFTGEETQYFGPGTRLLVL.

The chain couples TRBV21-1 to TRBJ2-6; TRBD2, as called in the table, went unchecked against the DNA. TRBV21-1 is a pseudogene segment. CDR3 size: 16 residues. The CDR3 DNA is TGTGCCGAGCTCCTACCCTCACCGGCTGGGGCCAACGTCCTGACTTTC. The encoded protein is CAELLPSPAGANVLTF.

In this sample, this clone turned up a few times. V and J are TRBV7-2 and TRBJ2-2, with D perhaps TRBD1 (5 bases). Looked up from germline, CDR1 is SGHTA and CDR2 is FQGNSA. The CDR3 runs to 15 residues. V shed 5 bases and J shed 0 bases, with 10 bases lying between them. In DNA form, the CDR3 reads TGTGCCAGCAGCCCAAGGACAACGAACACCGGGGAGCTGTTTTTT. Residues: CASSPRTTNTGELFF.

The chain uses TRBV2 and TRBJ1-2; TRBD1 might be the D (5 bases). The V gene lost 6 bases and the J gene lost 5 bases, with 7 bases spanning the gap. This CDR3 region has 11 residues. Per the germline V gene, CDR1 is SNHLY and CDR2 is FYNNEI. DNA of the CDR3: TGTGCCAGCAGGGGGGAGTATGGCTACACCTTC. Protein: CASRGEYGYTF.

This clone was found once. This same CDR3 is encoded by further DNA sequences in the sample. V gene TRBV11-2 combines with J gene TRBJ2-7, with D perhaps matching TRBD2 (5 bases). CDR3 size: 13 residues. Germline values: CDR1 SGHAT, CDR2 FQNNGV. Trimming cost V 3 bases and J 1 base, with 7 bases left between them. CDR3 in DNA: TGTGCCAGCAGCTTTGGAGGTTCCTACGAGCAGTACTTC. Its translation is CASSFGGSYEQYF.

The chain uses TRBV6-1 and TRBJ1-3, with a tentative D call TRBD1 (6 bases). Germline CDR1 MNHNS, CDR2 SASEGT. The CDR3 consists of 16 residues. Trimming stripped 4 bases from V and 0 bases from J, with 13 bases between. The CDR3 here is CASSGSGALSGNTIYF. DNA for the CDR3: TGTGCCAGCAGTGGGTCAGGGGCACTCTCTGGAAACACCATATATTTT.

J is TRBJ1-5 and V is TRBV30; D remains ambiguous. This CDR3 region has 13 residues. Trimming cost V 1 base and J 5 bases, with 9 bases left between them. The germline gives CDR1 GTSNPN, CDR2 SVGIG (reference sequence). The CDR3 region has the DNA TGTGCCTGGAGTGGCGGGAGTCATCAGCCCCAGCATTTT. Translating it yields CAWSGGSHQPQHF.

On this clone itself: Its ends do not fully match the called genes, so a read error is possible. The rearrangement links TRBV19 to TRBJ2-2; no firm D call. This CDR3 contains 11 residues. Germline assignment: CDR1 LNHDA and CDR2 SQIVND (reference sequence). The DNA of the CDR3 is TGTACCAGTAGTATGTCAGGGGAGCTGTTTTTT. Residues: CTSSMSGELFF. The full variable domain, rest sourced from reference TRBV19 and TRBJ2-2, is DGGITQSPKYLFRKEGQNVTLSCEQNLNHDAMYWYRQDPGQGLRLIYYSQIVNDFQKGDIAEGYSVSREKKESFPLTVTSAQKNPTAFYLCTSSMSGELFFGEGSRLTVL.

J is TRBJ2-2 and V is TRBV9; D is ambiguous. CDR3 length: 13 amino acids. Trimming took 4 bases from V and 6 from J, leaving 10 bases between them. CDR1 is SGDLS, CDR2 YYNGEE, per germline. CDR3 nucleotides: TGTGCCAGCAGCTCGAGACAAGCCGGGGAGCTGTTTTTT. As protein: CASSSRQAGELFF.

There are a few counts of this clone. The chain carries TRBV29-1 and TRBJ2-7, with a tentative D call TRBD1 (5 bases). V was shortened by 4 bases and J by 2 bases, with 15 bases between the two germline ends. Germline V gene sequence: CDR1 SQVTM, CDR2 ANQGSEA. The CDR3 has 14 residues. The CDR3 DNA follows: TGCAGCGTTGGAACAAGCCAGGGAACCTACGAGCAGTACTTC. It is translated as CSVGTSQGTYEQYF.

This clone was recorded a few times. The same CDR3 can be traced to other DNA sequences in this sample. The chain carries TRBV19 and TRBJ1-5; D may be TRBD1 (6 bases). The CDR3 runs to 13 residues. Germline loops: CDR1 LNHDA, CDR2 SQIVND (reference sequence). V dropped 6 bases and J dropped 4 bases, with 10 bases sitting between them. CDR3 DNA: TGTGCCAGTAGAGGACAGATAAATCAGCCCCAGCATTTT. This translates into CASRGQINQPQHF.

This chain's CDR3 is CASSPHGGTQYF. The CDR3 DNA follows: TGTGCCAGCAGCCCCCATGGGGGTACGCAGTATTTT. This chain joins TRBV6-4 and TRBJ2-3, with D perhaps assigned TRBD1 or TRBD2 (5 bases each). The CDR3 consists of 12 residues. V was trimmed by 6 bases and J by 8 bases, leaving 12 bases between them. From germline, CDR1 is MRHNA and CDR2 SNTAGT.